This TCR beta chain appears in the sequencing data of a study of blood T cell repertoires in COVID-19. Per the authors' pipeline: Reference gene primer amplification yielded estimated nucleated cell counts. Here immunoSEQ multiplex PCR was the method, and the copy in TCRdb shows in-frame clones only, minus some. The V and J calls and clone size were taken over from that table, and D and trimming were inferred from the DNA. The sample holds 100,000 to 150,000 clones, just under 85% seen once. The sequenced material came from peripheral blood. The origin of this receptor is a woman between 45 and 60 years old with acute or convalescent COVID-19.

CDR3 sequence: CASSKPTGIEQYF. In DNA form, the CDR3 reads TGTGCCAGCAGTAAACCAACAGGGATCGAGCAGTACTTC. V is TRBV6-5 and J is TRBJ2-7; D may be TRBD1 (6 bases). From germline, CDR1 is MNHEY and CDR2 SVGAGI. The CDR3 is 13 residues long. V was shortened by 5 bases and J by 6 bases, with 14 bases between the two germline ends.